Listed below are T cell receptor beta chains from one sample, sequenced in a study of blood T cell repertoires in COVID-19. This table comes from immunoSEQ multiplex PCR, and its TCRdb copy is limited to in-frame clones, with some not included. The sample lists around 140,000 clones; around 86% were seen once. Sequences were obtained from peripheral blood. The receptor source for this set is a man older than 75 with acute or convalescent COVID-19. CDR3s leave out the opening cysteine and the closing phenylalanine or tryptophan.

TRBJ2-7 | TRBV15 | ATSRDYTSITNEQY
TRBJ1-6 | TRBV4-1 | ASSQAPDSPLH
TRBJ2-1 | TRBV5-4 | ASSLTSGGGAYNEQF
TRBJ1-2 | TRBV7-9 | ASSDRQGLGGYT
TRBJ2-5 | TRBV5-1 | ASSLVPGLQETQY
TRBJ1-2 | TRBV7-9 | ASSRNPGVGGYT
TRBJ1-1 | TRBV27 | ASSTREGHAF
TRBJ1-2 | TRBV28 | ASSSPGQGAGYGYT
TRBJ2-3 | TRBV5-1 | ASSLGGRAFPDTQY
TRBJ2-7 | TRBV29-1 | SVEGTPTGAYEQY
TRBJ1-1 | TRBV6-1 | ASSGGGASSRTEAF
TRBJ1-5 | TRBV2 | ASSRTESNQPQH
TRBJ1-2 | TRBV2 | ASSTDKDGYT
TRBJ2-7 | TRBV14 | ASSQARGLGLEQY
TRBJ2-1 | TRBV21-1 | ASSNLRARTSYNEQF
TRBJ1-1 | TRBV2 | ASGDRVREAF
TRBJ1-1 | TRBV3-1/TRBV3-2 | ASSQGWTSLGTEAF
TRBJ1-5 | TRBV19 | ASRHRDRLNQPQH
TRBJ1-2 | TRBV6-5 | ASKRQGLDYGYT
TRBJ1-2 | TRBV19 | ASSSAGEYNYGYT
TRBJ2-7 | TRBV5-3 | ARSGGTPSYEQY
TRBJ2-7 | TRBV5-1 | ASSFGRSDQQY